This T cell receptor (beta chain) is drawn from a study of T cells in Graves' hyperthyroidism and ophthalmopathy. Ophthalmopathy patients had moderate-to-severe active disease, CAS ≥3, NOSPECS ≥4, and disease duration under 3 months. From roughly 10 ml of fresh peripheral blood, PBMCs were isolated. Germline V lookup: CDR1 MDHEN, CDR2 SYDVKM. The CDR3 runs 17 residues. Trimming at V came to 1 base and at J to 4 bases, leaving 12 bases not matched to a gene. This clonotype was observed many times. TCR beta CDR3 regions were amplified from RNA. TCR CDR3 underwent first-round RT-PCR with the HTBI primer set. TCRdb re-called the multiplex PCR reads through MiXCR, storing one row per CDR3 protein. The sample carries roughly 380,000 distinct CDR3 sequences, less than 20% recorded once.

This TCR was sampled from a woman between 40 and 55 years old with Graves' ophthalmopathy. Sequenced material: blood. V and J are TRBV28 and TRBJ1-2, with TRBD1 identical over 7 bases. The CDR3 sequence is CASSLLGGGFSSYGYTF. The CDR3 coding sequence is TGTGCCAGCAGTTTATTAGGGGGCGGCTTTAGTAGCTATGGCTACACCTTC.